The rows below give T cell receptor beta chains drawn from one sample of a study of OX40 agonist ivuxolimab in advanced cancers. Clones were sequenced by immunoSEQ multiplex PCR, and TCRdb holds only the in-frame ones, with some missing. The sample shows approximately 90,000 clones, around 90% of them seen only once. The sample here was CD4+ or CD8+ T cells sorted from blood, taken in a trial of the OX40 agonist ivuxolimab. The receptors stem from an adult with an advanced solid tumor such as melanoma, head and neck, liver or kidney cancer. The CDR3 runs from the conserved cysteine through the conserved F or W. A D gene is named only where the DNA matches it firmly. Where a row states a size, it is once, few, many or the class of an expanded clone; other rows omit it.

size: .; V: TRBV7-2; J: TRBJ2-7; D: TRBD1; CDR3: CASSLRGQVTLYEQYF; DNA: TGTGCCAGCAGCCTCCGAGGACAGGTTACTCTCTACGAGCAGTACTTC
size: few; V: TRBV2; J: TRBJ2-2; D: .; CDR3: CASRVVAGELFF; DNA: TGTGCCAGCAGGGTGGTAGCCGGGGAGCTGTTTTTT
size: .; V: TRBV28; J: TRBJ1-4; D: .; CDR3: CASRPGGLVAGKLFF; DNA: TGTGCCAGCAGACCTGGCGGCCTGGTGGCGGGGAAACTGTTTTTT
size: .; V: TRBV30; J: TRBJ1-4; D: TRBD1; CDR3: CAWSWQGGEKLFF; DNA: TGTGCCTGGAGTTGGCAGGGGGGGGAAAAACTGTTTTTT
size: .; V: TRBV19; J: TRBJ2-1; D: .; CDR3: CASSISGSDSYNEQFF; DNA: TGTGCCAGTAGTATTAGTGGCAGCGACTCCTACAATGAGCAGTTCTTC
size: .; V: TRBV28; J: TRBJ2-2; D: TRBD2; CDR3: CASSFLAGYTGELFF; DNA: TGTGCCAGCAGTTTCCTAGCGGGCTACACCGGGGAGCTGTTTTTT
size: .; V: TRBV5-4; J: TRBJ1-2; D: .; CDR3: CASSQDGLGGYTF; DNA: TGTGCCAGCAGCCAAGACGGCCTTGGCGGCTACACCTTC
size: .; V: TRBV7-2; J: TRBJ1-1; D: .; CDR3: CASSTYRVGTEAFF; DNA: TGTGCCAGCAGCACTTACAGGGTGGGCACTGAAGCTTTCTTT
size: .; V: TRBV18; J: TRBJ1-2; D: TRBD1; CDR3: CASSPTTGTYGYTF; DNA: TGTGCCAGCTCACCAACGACAGGGACTTATGGCTACACCTTC
size: .; V: TRBV6-6; J: TRBJ1-5; D: .; CDR3: CASRGEIGASNQPQHF; DNA: TGTGCCAGCAGGGGGGAGATTGGGGCTAGCAATCAGCCCCAGCATTTT
size: .; V: TRBV7-9; J: TRBJ2-7; D: .; CDR3: CASSLENEQYF; DNA: TGTGCCAGCAGCTTAGAGAACGAGCAGTACTTC
size: few; V: TRBV9; J: TRBJ2-2; D: .; CDR3: CASSVGQVNTGELFF; DNA: TGTGCCAGCAGCGTAGGGCAGGTGAACACCGGGGAGCTGTTTTTT
size: .; V: TRBV28; J: TRBJ1-5; D: .; CDR3: CASSFGRQPQHF; DNA: TGTGCCAGCAGTTTCGGTAGGCAGCCCCAGCATTTT
size: .; V: TRBV6-6; J: TRBJ1-3; D: .; CDR3: CASSYSTGNTIYF; DNA: TGTGCCAGCAGTTACTCAACGGGAAACACCATATATTTT
size: .; V: TRBV7-9; J: TRBJ2-1; D: TRBD2; CDR3: CASSFTSGRASYNEQFF; DNA: TGTGCCAGCAGCTTCACTAGCGGGAGGGCGTCCTACAATGAGCAGTTCTTC